This T cell receptor (beta chain) is from a study of T cells after yellow fever vaccination. This clonotype was counted between two and nine times. They built TCR cDNA with 5'RACE template switching, a step that put in a universal primer site and UMIs. TCRdb processed the 5' RACE reads anew with MiXCR; each CDR3 protein has one entry. Seen here are a few hundred thousand distinct CDR3 sequences, roughly a sixth observed once, and the top ten hold around 16%. Unmatched junction bases numbered 7, after V lost 6 bases and J lost 2 bases. The length of the CDR3 is 14 residues. This receptor was taken from a man between 18 and 29 years old who received the YFV17D yellow fever vaccine. This specimen was PBMCs, taken roughly 5 days after the first yellow fever vaccination. The chain recombines TRBV12-3 or TRBV12-4 with TRBJ2-7, with TRBD1 matching 7 bases. CDR3 region: CASRTTGAPYEQYF. CDR3 sequence (DNA): TGTGCCAGCAGAACTACAGGGGCCCCCTACGAGCAGTACTTC.